Sequencing of this TCR beta chain was carried out in a study of HIV-infected patients and healthy controls. Findings and limits, study-wide: CDR3 sharing between individuals was lower in HIV-infected patients than in healthy controls. Study cohorts differed slightly in age and sex, but this did not explain diversity differences. HIV+ repertoires were severely depleted of MAIT alpha-chain CDR3s, unlike healthy controls.

Reverse transcription used 450 to 550 ng RNA and constant-region primers for alpha and beta. Alpha and beta chain libraries were made separately by chain-specific third strand synthesis with multiplexing indices. TCRdb reprocessed the 5' RACE reads via MiXCR and lists one record per CDR3 protein. Here the sample spans around 6,800 distinct CDR3 sequences, 7% to 9% being singletons. No cell fractionation was done, so the repertoire covers all unsorted peripheral blood T cells. Peripheral blood, roughly 2.3 ml, was drawn for RNA extraction. V dropped 7 bases and J dropped 1 base, with 4 bases sitting between them. This CDR3 has 10 amino acids. Germline assignment: CDR1 SQVTM and CDR2 ANQGSEA. Judged by abundance, this clonotype is medium-sized (0.01 to 0.1%). Its antigen is as yet unknown.

The specimen was blood, collected before antiretroviral therapy. This clonotype was sampled from an adult with HIV infection. This chain connects TRBV29-1 to TRBJ1-1; D remains unclear. CDR3 DNA sequence: TGCAGCGCTGCGAACACTGAAGCTTTCTTT. Translated: CSAANTEAFF.